This T cell receptor (beta chain) came from a study of cytomegalovirus exposure and HLA in healthy donors. Study overall: Early on, a data release was issued that held approximately 92 million unique TCRs from HLA-typed donors.

The PCR had 60 Vbeta and 13 Jbeta primers. Using immunoSEQ multiplex PCR, the repertoire was profiled, and TCRdb retains in-frame clones only, with some absent. The table shows 90,000 or so clones, with 69% occurring only once. As to this clone: Other DNA sequences from this sample encode an identical CDR3 as well.

The CDR3 length is 12 residues. Trimming took 3 bases from V and 6 from J, leaving 5 bases between them. Germline lookup yields CDR1 LGHNA and CDR2 YSLEER. This TCR was sampled from a man aged 45-65 years in good health and CMV-seronegative. This chain uses TRBV4-3 with TRBJ2-2; unclear D gene. The sequenced material came from PBMCs. The CDR3 region is CASSHRSGELFF. CDR3 sequence (DNA): TGCGCCAGCAGCCACAGGTCCGGGGAGCTGTTTTTT.